Sequencing of this T cell receptor beta chain was carried out in a study of beta chain features in type 1 diabetes (dated 2018 in TCRdb). With regard to the full study: No differences in mean age, gender distribution, total cell number or subset yield were found between patients and healthy donors. A total of about 100,000,000 sorted cells were examined across all samples, and RNA yield correlated strongly with the number of cells per subset. The study compared the TCRB repertoires of sorted circulating CD4+ T cell subsets in recently diagnosed type 1 diabetes patients with those in matched healthy donors. Regulatory and stem cell-like memory subsets were obtained from only 8 patients and roughly 8 healthy donors, while naive and central memory subsets were obtained from all 30 or so donors.

The entire isolated RNA was reverse transcribed using the High Capacity cDNA Reverse Transcription Kit, and thus expressed TCRB transcripts were sequenced. Deep immunoSEQ sequencing was applied to naive, central memory and regulatory T cell samples, giving an average of roughly 3.5 million total reads per sample. Sorted cells were lysed in RLT buffer and RNA was extracted with DNase-treated RNeasy Micro or Mini kits, depending on cell number. To prevent cross-contamination, each cell subset was processed individually, whereas patient and healthy donor samples were processed jointly. The immunoSEQ multiplex PCR was used to amplify TCRB sequences from cDNA, yielding 87-bp fragments that span the CDR3 region. Sequencing of the amplicons was done on the Illumina HiSeq platform. In the original analysis: Synthetic template baselines were used to correct PCR bias computationally, reads within Hamming distance 2 were collapsed together, and singletons that could not be merged were discarded. Reads were aligned against IMGT so that V, D and J genes, CDR3 length and insertions or deletions at six rearrangement sites could be assigned. Within each subset, clonotype counts were normalized to the number of sorted cells before true diversity and Gini coefficients were calculated with the tcR R package. Repertoire sharing was quantified using the overlap coefficient calculated on TCRB nucleotide sequences. Not all clones reach the TCRdb copy of this immuneACCESS table, which keeps in-frame sequences only. Checked studies attribute under half of the gap to unresolved V genes and leave the rest unexplained. V and J calls and clone size follow that table, whereas D and trimming were derived from the DNA. In all, the sample holds under 150,000 clones, and around 15% of those were seen once. The ten largest clones add up to 2% to 3% of the sample.

CDR3 length: 14 amino acids, cysteine to phenylalanine. CDR3 DNA only is kept here, 42 bases in frame from base 1. The V end gives up 1 base and the J end 15 bases, leaving 14 bases in the junction not matched to a gene. The germline V gene (reference sequence) gives CDR1 as GTSNPN and CDR2 as SVGIG. What the work shows at the level of the full study, not this receptor alone: Because cDNA rather than genomic DNA was sequenced, highly expressing activated cells could have been over-represented, although no difference in activation and CD3 levels was found between groups. Shorter templates might be favored by PCR, yet because patient and control samples were amplified and corrected together, any such skew would affect both groups equally. A moderate but significant shortening of TCRB CDR3 length was observed in type 1 diabetes patients in all four CD4+ subsets. Naive, central memory and regulatory TCRB repertoires appeared to be more alike among patients than among healthy donors. Because the HLA sub-analyses included only small numbers of individuals, any influence of HLA type on TCRB rearrangement was left unresolved. Fewer insertions and more nucleotide deletions at VDJ recombination sites were observed in patients with type 1 diabetes, implying thymic rearrangement abnormalities.

Each donor gave one peripheral blood draw, averaging approximately 0.11 L, which was collected into heparinised tubes. A BD FACSAria II was used to sort naive, central memory, regulatory and stem cell-like memory CD4+ T cells with a panel that included CD45RO, CCR7, CD25, CD127, CD95 and CD27. Purity was above 95% for every sorted population. Right away, PBMCs were isolated by Lymphoprep density gradient centrifugation and were stained directly, with no culture step. So that batch effects would be minimized, each experiment stained and sorted samples in pairs, pairing one healthy donor with one patient. This clone was seen a few times. Its antigen is still unknown. It may be a read error: a sequence one base away is much more abundant. This same CDR3 is encoded by further DNA sequences in the sample.

Sequenced: central memory CD4+ T cells from blood. The receptor's source is a man between 18 and 29 years old with type 1 diabetes. This chain joins TRBV30 to TRBJ2-1, and 8 junctional nucleotides match TRBD2. In nucleotides, the sequence is TGTGCCTGGAGTGGGGCTAGCGGGCACTTAAAATGGTTCTTC. It codes for CAWSGASGHLKWFF.